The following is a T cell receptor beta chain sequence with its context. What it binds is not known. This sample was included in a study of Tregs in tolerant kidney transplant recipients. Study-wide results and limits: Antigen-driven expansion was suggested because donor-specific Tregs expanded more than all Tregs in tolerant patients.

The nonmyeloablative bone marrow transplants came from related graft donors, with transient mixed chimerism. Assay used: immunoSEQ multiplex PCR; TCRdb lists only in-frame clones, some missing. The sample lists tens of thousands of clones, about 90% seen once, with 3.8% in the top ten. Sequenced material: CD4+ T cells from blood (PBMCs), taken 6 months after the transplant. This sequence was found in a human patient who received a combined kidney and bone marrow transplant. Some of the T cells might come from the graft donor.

The CDR3 coding sequence is TGTGCCAGCAGCCCTAGAGGTCAGAACACCGGGGAGCTGTTTTTT. It codes for CASSPRGQNTGELFF. V is TRBV7-7 and J is TRBJ2-2; D is unclear. CDR1 and CDR2 (germline): SSHAT, FNYEAQ (reference sequence). Trimming shortened V by 5 bases and J by 1 base, and 11 bases separated the two germline ends. The CDR3 covers 15 residues.